Each of the 20 T cell receptor beta chains below was sequenced from the same sample in a study of blood T cells in healthy people across ages (dated by TCRdb to about 2015). The library came from 5' RACE. This sample was sequenced with an Illumina HiSeq 2500. The second PCR ran for about 7 to 11 cycles and used a J-beta primer mix along with a sample-barcoded 5' primer. The raw public reads went through TCRdb reprocessing: fastp at Q25, MiXCR clone calling, in-frame beta chains kept. A single entry per CDR3 protein holds the most common genes and DNA from its merged rows. This sample lists roughly 2 million distinct CDR3 sequences; 49% were detected once. Over 2% of the sample comes from the top ten. Sequencing used blood. The receptor source for this set is a middle-aged woman in good health.

The gene calls are TRBV7-9 and TRBJ2-5; maybe TRBD1 (6 bases). Germline V gives CDR1 SEHNR, CDR2 FQNEAQ (reference sequence). V shed 1 base and J shed 2 bases, with 11 bases lying between them. The CDR3 spans 15 residues. The CDR3 region has the DNA TGTGCCAGCAGCTTAGGTCAACAGGGTCAAGAGACCCAGTACTTC. Encoded protein: CASSLGQQGQETQYF.

The CDR3 region is CSASRQLRNQPQHF. The CDR3 coding sequence is TGCAGTGCCAGCCGACAGCTTCGCAATCAGCCCCAGCATTTT. The chain uses TRBV20-1 and TRBJ1-5; tentative D call: TRBD1 (5 bases). The V gene's germline CDR1 is DFQATT and CDR2 SNEGSKA (reference sequence). CDR3 length: 14 residues. V lost 6 bases and J 2 bases, leaving 14 bases between the germline ends.

A few counts support this clonotype. A much larger clone sits a single nucleotide away, making a read error possible. CDR3 amino acids: CSVRNNEQYF. The CDR3 region has the DNA TGCAGCGTTCGGAACAATGAGCAGTACTTC. The chain carries TRBV29-1 and TRBJ2-5; D not certain. CDR3 length equals 10 residues. V lost 5 bases and J lost 11, with 12 bases in between. Germline CDR1 is SQVTM and CDR2 is ANQGSEA.

This clonotype was observed a few times. The chain combines TRBV5-1 with TRBJ1-1, with D unresolved. In germline, CDR1 is SGHRS, CDR2 YFSETQ. The CDR3 runs 15 residues. The V end was cut by 0 bases, the J end by 2 bases, with 11 bases between. Here the CDR3 DNA reads TGCGCCAGCAGCTTGGCTCTGGGGAGTAACACTGAAGCTTTCTTT. It encodes CASSLALGSNTEAFF.

As for this clonotype: Being one base from a much bigger clone, this may be a read error. The genes are TRBV9 and TRBJ1-5, with D hard to call. The length of the CDR3 is 14 residues. CDR1 and CDR2 from the germline V gene are SGDLS and YYNGEE. Trimming stripped 0 bases from V and 3 bases from J, with 7 bases between. The CDR3 sequence: CASSVGGNNQPQHF. The DNA of the CDR3 is TGTGCCAGCAGCGTAGGGGGTAACAATCAGCCCCAGCATTTT.

This clonotype has more than one count but fewer than ten. CDR3 sequence (DNA): TGTGCCAGCAGCGTATTTGTCTCTGGGGCCAACGTCCTGACTTTC. This codes for CASSVFVSGANVLTF. The chain couples TRBV9 to TRBJ2-6; D uncertain. CDR3 length: 15 residues. V lost 1 base and J 0 bases, leaving 5 bases between the germline ends. CDR1 and CDR2 (germline): SGDLS, YYNGEE.

This clonotype has only a few counts. The V and J genes are TRBV9 and TRBJ2-1; D possibly corresponds to TRBD1 (5 bases). The CDR3 spans 18 residues. Between the trimmed V and J ends, which lost 0 bases and 3 bases, there was a span of 19 bases. Germline CDR1 reads SGDLS; CDR2 reads YYNGEE. The CDR3 region has the DNA TGTGCCAGCAGCGTAGGGGGTGGGCAGGGCGGTAACTACAATGAGCAGTTCTTC. Protein product: CASSVGGGQGGNYNEQFF.

The rearrangement joins TRBV7-6 to TRBJ2-7; tentatively, D is TRBD1 (6 bases). The CDR3 spans 16 residues. Between the trimmed V and J ends, which lost 5 bases and 0 bases, there was a span of 17 bases. Germline CDR1 is SGHVS and CDR2 is FNYEAQ. The DNA of the CDR3 is TGTGCCAGCAGCCGACACCGCGGACAGTCCTCCTACGAGCAGTACTTC. Translating it yields CASSRHRGQSSYEQYF.

In this sample, this clonotype turned up many times. V is TRBV20-1 and J is TRBJ2-5, with D unclear. V was cut by 1 base and J by 2 bases, with 8 bases left in between. The CDR3 length is 13 residues. The germline V gene has CDR1 DFQATT and CDR2 SNEGSKA (reference sequence). In nucleotides, the CDR3 is TGCAGTGCTAGAGGGGCAGCTCAAGAGACCCAGTACTTC. Protein sequence: CSARGAAQETQYF.

This clonotype was picked up a small number of times. V is TRBV28 and J is TRBJ2-7; 7 nucleotides line up with TRBD1. With 5 bases clipped from V and 7 bases from J, the junction kept 11 bases outside the gene matches. This CDR3 has 14 residues. CDR1 and CDR2 (germline): MDHEN, SYDVKM. The DNA of the CDR3 is TGTGCCAGCAGTCTAATAATACAGGGGCGGGAGCAGTACTTC. It codes for CASSLIIQGREQYF.

This clonotype was observed a handful of times. The chain joins TRBV28 to TRBJ2-7; 8 bases map to TRBD1. This CDR3 is built from 15 residues. The V gene's germline CDR1 is MDHEN and CDR2 SYDVKM. After removal of 6 bases from V and 1 base from J, the junction contained 8 bases not matched to a gene. This CDR3 reads CASSAEGQGSYEQYF. DNA for the CDR3: TGTGCCAGCAGCGCCGAAGGACAGGGATCCTACGAGCAGTACTTC.

This sequence joins TRBV27 and TRBJ2-2; D unclear. CDR1 is MNHEY and CDR2 is SMNVEV in the germline V gene (reference sequence). The CDR3 is 15 residues long. V was cut by 2 bases and J by 5 bases, with 12 bases left in between. The CDR3 here is CASSLSGHATGELFF. DNA of the CDR3: TGTGCCAGCAGTTTAAGTGGTCACGCTACCGGGGAGCTGTTTTTT.

This chain links TRBV27 with TRBJ1-6; D is possibly TRBD1 (5 bases). The CDR3 totals 14 residues. Germline CDR1 is MNHEY and CDR2 is SMNVEV (reference sequence). Trimming removed 3 bases from V and 7 bases from J, with 10 bases in between. Written as DNA, the CDR3 is TGTGCCAGCAGTTTCCAGACAGAAAATTCACCCCTCCACTTT. Protein product: CASSFQTENSPLHF.

The V gene is TRBV5-1, the J gene TRBJ1-1; D uncertain. Germline CDR1 and CDR2: SGHRS and YFSETQ. This CDR3 has 16 residues. Deletions cut 9 bases from V and 0 bases from J, with 21 bases between. CDR3 in amino acids: CATHSANALMNTEAFF. As DNA, the CDR3 is TGCGCCACCCACTCGGCGAACGCTTTGATGAACACTGAAGCTTTCTTT.

The chain uses TRBV5-1 and TRBJ2-1; the match to TRBD1 covers 10 bases. With V trimmed by 1 base and J by 2 bases, 9 bases remained unmatched. This CDR3 is built from 18 residues. CDR1 is SGHRS, CDR2 YFSETQ, per germline. CDR3 sequence (DNA): TGCGCCAGCAGCTTGTTTAAAGGGACAGGGGATCCCTACAATGAGCAGTTCTTC. Its translation: CASSLFKGTGDPYNEQFF.

This clonotype was seen a handful of times. The chain recombines TRBV5-1 with TRBJ2-3; 9 nucleotides agree with TRBD2. Trimming cost V 4 bases and J 3 bases; bases outside gene matches: 9. Germline lookup yields CDR1 SGHRS and CDR2 YFSETQ. This CDR3 spans 16 amino acids. DNA of the CDR3: TGCGCCAGCAGCACGGGACTAGCAGCATCAACAGATACGCAGTATTTT. The encoded protein is CASSTGLAASTDTQYF.

This chain uses TRBV5-5 with TRBJ2-7; D perhaps matches TRBD2 (6 bases). V gave up 4 bases and J gave up 0 bases, with 14 bases separating them. The CDR3 is 15 residues long. Per germline, CDR1 SGHKS and CDR2 YYEKEE (reference sequence). The chain's CDR3 is CASSQGGSLSYEQYF. The CDR3 DNA is TGTGCCAGCAGCCAGGGAGGATCCCTCTCCTACGAGCAGTACTTC.

The V and J genes are TRBV20-1 and TRBJ2-3; TRBD1 aligns across 7 bases. This CDR3 region has 16 residues. CDR1 is DFQATT and CDR2 is SNEGSKA in the germline V gene (reference sequence). Trimming removed 0 bases from V and 2 bases from J; junction bases left unmatched: 8. CDR3 amino acids: CSARDLWDSDTDTQYF. The CDR3 DNA is TGCAGTGCTAGAGATCTTTGGGACAGCGACACAGATACGCAGTATTTT.

The chain combines TRBV5-1 with TRBJ2-3; perhaps TRBD1 as D (6 bases). Trimming shortened V by 0 bases and J by 8 bases, and 19 bases separated the two germline ends. Germline values: CDR1 SGHRS, CDR2 YFSETQ. The CDR3 is made up of 16 amino acids. The CDR3 nucleotides read TGCGCCAGCAGCTTGGCCTTGACAGGCGGTGAGGGTACGCAGTATTTT. Protein product: CASSLALTGGEGTQYF.

This rearrangement joins TRBV7-9 to TRBJ2-1, with 10 bases matching TRBD2. CDR1 is SEHNR, CDR2 FQNEAQ, per germline (reference sequence). There are 20 residues in the CDR3. The J segment lost 0 bases and the V segment lost 5 bases, leaving 16 bases of the junction unmatched. The CDR3 DNA is TGTGCCAGCAGCCCCAAGTGGGATAGCGGGGGGAGGAGCTCCTACAATGAGCAGTTCTTC. Translating gives CASSPKWDSGGRSSYNEQFF.